The subject of this entry is one TCR beta chain. Its matching antigen is unknown. This sample was taken from a study of blood T cells in healthy people across ages. General study points: Older age coincided with a roughly linear decline in TCR beta diversity per million T cells.

The authors ran a second PCR of roughly 6 to 12 cycles using a sample-barcoded 5' primer and a J-beta primer mix. The template-switch adaptor, which had 12 random nucleotides, put a tag on each cDNA molecule. Each single sample gave us at least 3 million CDR3-containing paired-end reads. TCRdb reprocessed the 5' RACE reads with MiXCR, giving one entry per CDR3 protein. Of about 1.4 million distinct CDR3 sequences in the sample, approximately 60% were seen once. This CDR3 has 14 amino acids. Trimming shortened V by 6 bases and J by 2 bases, and 14 bases separated the two germline ends. The germline CDR1 and CDR2 sequences are DFQATT and SNEGSKA (reference sequence).

V gene TRBV20-1 combines with J gene TRBJ2-1; a possible D gene is TRBD2 (5 bases). The sequencing sample was made of blood. This TCR was sampled from a man aged 18 to 30 in good health. The CDR3 reads CSAPDYETYNEQFF. The CDR3, as DNA: TGCAGTGCCCCTGACTACGAAACCTACAATGAGCAGTTCTTC.